Listed below are T cell receptor beta chains from one sample, sequenced in a study of neoadjuvant anti-PD-1 for oral cavity cancer. Produced via immunoSEQ multiplex PCR; TCRdb's table is partial and in-frame only. The sample yields roughly 24,000 clones, roughly 30% seen once. The sequencing used tumor tissue, collected after nivolumab (anti-PD-1) treatment. Receptors originate from a person aged 40 to 85 with oral cavity squamous cell carcinoma. Both conserved end residues are part of each CDR3. The D gene is left open where the match is weak. The listing skips clone size in some rows; elsewhere it reads once, few, many or a size class.

size	V	J	D	CDR3	DNA
NA	TRBV30	TRBJ2-2	TRBD2	CAFRLNGRDTGELFF	TGTGCCTTTCGACTAAACGGGAGGGACACCGGGGAGCTGTTTTTT
NA	TRBV5-1	TRBJ2-7	NA	CASSPDPNTYEQYF	TGCGCCAGCAGCCCGGACCCTAACACCTACGAGCAGTACTTC
few	TRBV7-6	TRBJ2-3	TRBD1	CASSLRTGEGTDTQYF	TGTGCCAGCAGCTTAAGAACAGGGGAAGGAACAGATACGCAGTATTTT
NA	TRBV18	TRBJ2-5	NA	CASSPSVGQGETQYF	TGTGCCAGCTCACCCAGTGTAGGGCAGGGAGAGACCCAGTACTTC
few	TRBV6-4	TRBJ1-5	NA	CASSLQHGNQPQHF	TGTGCCAGCAGCCTACAACACGGCAATCAGCCCCAGCATTTT
NA	TRBV15	TRBJ1-4	NA	CATSRERTANEKLFF	TGTGCCACCAGCAGAGAAAGGACAGCTAATGAAAAACTGTTTTTT
few	TRBV9	TRBJ2-7	TRBD1	CASSPRDRGEQYF	TGTGCCAGCAGCCCTCGGGACAGGGGCGAGCAGTACTTC
few	TRBV9	TRBJ2-7	TRBD1	CASSVTGKAYEQYF	TGTGCCAGCAGCGTGACAGGGAAGGCCTACGAGCAGTACTTC
NA	TRBV6-6	TRBJ1-3	NA	CASSYGRHRNTIYF	TGTGCCAGCAGTTATGGCAGGCACAGAAACACCATATATTTT
NA	TRBV7-8	TRBJ2-7	NA	CASSLSGGYEQYF	TGTGCCAGCAGCTTAAGTGGGGGCTACGAGCAGTACTTC
NA	TRBV5-1	TRBJ1-1	TRBD1	CASSPQGATEAFF	TGCGCCAGCAGCCCGCAGGGGGCGACTGAAGCTTTCTTT
few	TRBV11-2	TRBJ1-2	TRBD1	CASSSVRDRGAYGYTF	TGTGCCAGCAGCTCCGTCCGGGACAGGGGTGCATATGGCTACACCTTC
NA	TRBV19	TRBJ2-1	NA	CASSNIAAGSGNEQFF	TGTGCCAGTAGCAATATAGCGGCGGGAAGTGGCAATGAGCAGTTCTTC
NA	TRBV4-1	TRBJ2-7	NA	CASSHQFARSASYEQYF	TGCGCCAGCAGCCACCAGTTCGCCAGGTCAGCCTCCTACGAGCAGTACTTC
few	TRBV6-6	TRBJ2-6	NA	CASILPGANVLTF	TGTGCCAGCATTCTCCCTGGGGCCAACGTCCTGACTTTC
NA	TRBV15	TRBJ2-2	NA	CATSREGVTGELFF	TGTGCCACCAGCAGAGAGGGGGTCACCGGGGAGCTGTTTTTT
NA	TRBV7-3	TRBJ1-1	TRBD1	CASSIDRDAEAFF	TGTGCCAGCAGCATCGACAGGGACGCTGAAGCTTTCTTT
few	TRBV5-8	TRBJ2-3	NA	CASSLGSDSSTDTQYF	TGTGCCAGCAGCTTGGGGTCCGATTCTAGCACAGATACGCAGTATTTT
NA	TRBV5-4	TRBJ2-5	NA	CASSLVPVETQYF	TGTGCCAGCAGCTTGGTCCCGGTAGAGACCCAGTACTTC
NA	TRBV19	TRBJ1-2	NA	CATYRVYGYTF	TGTGCCACCTACAGGGTTTATGGCTACACCTTC
NA	TRBV5-1	TRBJ2-1	TRBD2	CASSLENSGSVDEQFF	TGCGCCAGCAGCTTGGAAAATAGCGGGAGTGTTGATGAGCAGTTCTTC
NA	TRBV9	TRBJ1-4	NA	CASSQAGTLSEKLFF	TGTGCCAGCAGCCAAGCAGGGACTCTCTCGGAAAAACTGTTTTTT
NA	TRBV30	TRBJ1-5	NA	CAWSVRGRQPQHF	TGTGCCTGGAGTGTCAGGGGAAGGCAGCCCCAGCATTTT
NA	TRBV28	TRBJ2-1	TRBD2	CASSLIGLADYNEQFF	TGTGCCAGCAGTTTAATCGGACTAGCGGACTACAATGAGCAGTTCTTC
few	TRBV10-3	TRBJ1-3	NA	CAIRRDGSSGNTIYF	TGTGCCATCAGGAGGGACGGCAGCTCTGGAAACACCATATATTTT
many	TRBV11-2	TRBJ1-5	NA	CASSRGSNQPQHF	TGTGCCAGCAGCAGGGGAAGCAATCAGCCCCAGCATTTT
NA	TRBV19	TRBJ1-4	TRBD1	CASSTDRGRYNEKLFF	TGTGCCAGTAGTACCGACAGGGGAAGATATAATGAAAAACTGTTTTTT
few	TRBV6-5	TRBJ1-1	NA	CASSRYTGNTEAFF	TGTGCCAGCAGTCGATATACAGGGAACACTGAAGCTTTCTTT
NA	TRBV5-8	TRBJ2-7	NA	CASSPIGVQSYEQYF	TGTGCCAGCAGTCCGATCGGGGTTCAATCCTACGAGCAGTACTTC
NA	TRBV14	TRBJ1-1	NA	CASSQEIRGLETEAFF	TGTGCCAGCAGCCAAGAGATTAGAGGGTTAGAAACTGAAGCTTTCTTT
NA	TRBV10-3	TRBJ1-2	TRBD1	CAISGGQGGEYTF	TGTGCCATCAGTGGAGGACAGGGGGGCGAGTACACCTTC
NA	TRBV19	TRBJ1-5	NA	CASSSVGQPQHF	TGTGCCAGTAGCTCAGTCGGTCAGCCCCAGCATTTT
few	TRBV27	TRBJ2-7	NA	CASSRGNSYEQYF	TGTGCCAGCAGTAGAGGGAACTCCTACGAGCAGTACTTC
few	TRBV30	TRBJ1-1	NA	CAWKKTYLTEAFF	TGTGCCTGGAAGAAGACGTATCTCACTGAAGCTTTCTTT
NA	TRBV29-1	TRBJ1-1	NA	CSVVSQGNTEAFF	TGCAGCGTTGTGTCGCAGGGGAACACTGAAGCTTTCTTT